One and the same sample provided the 10 T cell receptor beta chains below, sequenced in a study of blood T cells in healthy people across ages. It was with a sample-barcoded 5' primer and a J-beta primer mix that a second PCR of about 7 to 12 cycles was run. MiXCR was run by TCRdb on the 5' RACE reads, yielding one entry per CDR3 protein. The data hold 1.5 million to 2 million distinct CDR3 sequences, with just under 50% observed a single time. The sample was blood. The receptor source for this set is a woman aged 40 to 55 in good health.

This chain uses TRBV7-9 with TRBJ2-7; D is undetermined. Between the trimmed V and J ends, which lost 2 bases and 5 bases, there was a span of 7 bases. Germline V gene data show CDR1 as SEHNR and CDR2 as FQNEAQ (reference sequence). This CDR3 region has 12 residues. CDR3 sequence (DNA): TGTGCCAGCAGCTTATTTGGCAACGAGCAGTACTTC. Translating it yields CASSLFGNEQYF.

This clonotype has a count of ten or more. The J gene is TRBJ2-5, the V gene TRBV7-2; no definite D call. Looked up from germline, CDR1 is SGHTA and CDR2 is FQGNSA. The CDR3 loop spans 13 amino acids. The V and J ends lost 4 bases and 1 base respectively, with 7 bases between them. The CDR3 DNA sequence: TGTGCCAGCAGCTCACTAATCCAAGAGACCCAGTACTTC. It translates to CASSSLIQETQYF.

The rearrangement joins TRBV7-2 to TRBJ2-5; 10 nucleotides match TRBD2. The V segment lost 5 bases and the J segment 6 bases; nucleotides outside the gene matches: 15. The CDR3 covers 17 residues. Germline V gene sequence: CDR1 SGHTA, CDR2 FQGNSA. CDR3 sequence: CASSTSGGAGGSKTQYF. CDR3 sequence (DNA): TGTGCCAGCAGCACAAGCGGGGGGGCAGGAGGGTCGAAGACCCAGTACTTC.

The chain employs TRBV2 and TRBJ2-1; D possibly matches TRBD1 or TRBD2 (5 bases each). Germline V gives CDR1 SNHLY, CDR2 FYNNEI. The CDR3 contains 14 residues. Deletions cut 10 bases from V and 3 bases from J, with 16 bases between. The CDR3 loop reads CAKEDSGSYNEQFF. The CDR3 coding sequence is TGTGCCAAAGAGGATTCAGGGAGCTACAATGAGCAGTTCTTC.

Remarks on this clonotype: This sequence may be a read error, since a much larger clone differs from it by one base. This chain joins TRBV12-3 or TRBV12-4 and TRBJ2-4; tentatively, D is TRBD1 (5 bases). This CDR3 spans 15 amino acids. For the CDR3, the DNA is TGTGCCGGCAGTTTAGAGTTAGGGGTGGCGAACATTCAGTACTTC. Its protein product is CAGSLELGVANIQYF.

This clonotype appeared many times. The J gene is TRBJ2-4, the V gene TRBV7-9; 10 nucleotides line up with TRBD2. Unmatched junction bases numbered 8, after V lost 4 bases and J lost 8 bases. This CDR3 has 15 amino acids. Germline V gives CDR1 SEHNR, CDR2 FQNEAQ (reference sequence). The CDR3 DNA sequence: TGTGCCAGCAGCTGGGGTAGCGGGGGGAAGGACATTCAGTACTTC. It is translated as CASSWGSGGKDIQYF.

This clonotype was counted only a few times. The chain combines TRBV4-3 with TRBJ2-7; tentative D call: TRBD2 (5 bases). The length of the CDR3 is 14 residues. The V gene lost 0 bases and the J gene lost 2 bases, with 8 bases spanning the gap. CDR1 LGHNA and CDR2 YSLEER come from the germline V gene. CDR3 region: CASSQERLPYEQYF. DNA of the CDR3: TGCGCCAGCAGCCAAGAGCGACTACCCTACGAGCAGTACTTC.

This clonotype was observed a single time. The chain couples TRBV28 to TRBJ2-7, with D unresolved. Germline-derived CDR1 and CDR2 are MDHEN and SYDVKM. The CDR3 length is 12 residues. The ends were cut back, 6 bases at V and 5 bases at J, with 11 bases in the middle. The CDR3, as DNA: TGTGCCAGCAGGCGCGACATCGACGAGCAGTACTTC. Amino acid sequence: CASRRDIDEQYF.

This clonotype was seen a handful of times. The chain employs TRBV6-2 or TRBV6-3 and TRBJ2-1, with 8 nucleotides matching TRBD2. The CDR3 is 15 residues long. Germline V CDR1 and CDR2: MNHEY, SVGEGT. Trimming at V came to 0 bases and at J to 2 bases, leaving 0 bases not matched to a gene. The CDR3 nucleotides read TGTGCCAGCAGTTACTCGACTAGCGCCTACAATGAGCAGTTCTTC. Its protein is CASSYSTSAYNEQFF.

This chain uses TRBV7-2 with TRBJ2-3, with TRBD1 matching over 8 bases. The CDR3 is 16 residues long. CDR1 and CDR2 from the germline V gene are SGHTA and FQGNSA. The V segment lost 6 bases and the J segment 5 bases; nucleotides outside the gene matches: 13. CDR3 amino acids: CASRLQPIDRGDTQYF. CDR3 in DNA: TGTGCCAGCAGACTACAACCTATCGACAGGGGAGATACGCAGTATTTT.